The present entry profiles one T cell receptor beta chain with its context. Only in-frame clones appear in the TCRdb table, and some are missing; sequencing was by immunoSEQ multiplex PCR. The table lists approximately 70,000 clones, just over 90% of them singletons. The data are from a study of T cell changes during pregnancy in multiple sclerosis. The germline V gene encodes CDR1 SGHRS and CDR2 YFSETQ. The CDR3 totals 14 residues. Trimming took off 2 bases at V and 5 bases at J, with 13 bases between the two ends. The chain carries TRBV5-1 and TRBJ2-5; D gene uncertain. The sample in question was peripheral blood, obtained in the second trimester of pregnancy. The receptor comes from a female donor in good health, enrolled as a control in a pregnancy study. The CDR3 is CASSLGAKRETQYF. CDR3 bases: TGCGCCAGCAGCTTAGGAGCCAAACGGGAGACCCAGTACTTC.